These 18 T cell receptor beta chains came from one sample sequenced in a study of blood T cell repertoires in COVID-19. Produced via immunoSEQ multiplex PCR; TCRdb's table is partial and in-frame only. The repertoire has 84,000 or so clones, around 90% of them found once; the top ten carry 5.4%. Sequencing input: peripheral blood. These receptors were taken from a man aged 55 to 70 with acute or convalescent COVID-19.

The rearrangement joins TRBV3-1 (or the pseudogene TRBV3-2) to TRBJ1-5; the match to TRBD1 covers 11 bases. Trimming removed 4 bases from V and 1 base from J; junction bases left unmatched: 3. The CDR3 has 16 amino acids. The V gene's germline CDR1 is LGHDT and CDR2 YNNKEL (reference sequence). CDR3 sequence (DNA): TGTGCCAGCAGCCCGGGACAGGGGGGAAGCAATCAGCCCCAGCATTTT. It encodes CASSPGQGGSNQPQHF.

The J gene is TRBJ1-1, the V gene TRBV18, with no clear D. Between the trimmed V and J ends, which lost 2 bases and 2 bases, there was a span of 12 bases. The CDR3 loop spans 15 amino acids. CDR1 and CDR2 from the germline V gene are KGHSH and LQKENI. CDR3 protein: CASSPSQARNTEAFF. Here the CDR3 DNA reads TGTGCCAGCTCACCATCCCAGGCCAGAAACACTGAAGCTTTCTTT.

This chain links TRBV6-5 with TRBJ1-5; D is unclear. The CDR3 has 13 residues. Trimming stripped 9 bases from V and 3 bases from J, with 12 bases between. CDR1 and CDR2 (germline): MNHEY, SVGAGI. This chain's CDR3 is CASATRSNQPQHF. The CDR3 region has the DNA TGTGCCAGTGCTACCAGGTCCAATCAGCCCCAGCATTTT.

The chain combines TRBV2 with TRBJ2-3, with D unresolved. CDR1 and CDR2 (germline): SNHLY, FYNNEI. This CDR3 contains 15 residues. Trimming left V 6 bases short and J 0 bases short, with 13 bases between. The CDR3 reads CASRASSSSTDTQYF. The CDR3 nucleotides read TGTGCCAGCAGGGCTTCTTCATCCAGCACAGATACGCAGTATTTT.

The table lists this clone with a few counts. The rearrangement links TRBV19 to TRBJ2-2, with D tentatively TRBD1 (6 bases). Germline V gene lookup returns CDR1 LNHDA and CDR2 SQIVND (reference sequence). V lost 0 bases, J lost 6 bases, and 11 bases lay in between. This CDR3 spans 15 amino acids. The CDR3 DNA is TGTGCCAGTAGTATAGATACAGGGTATGCCGGGGAGCTGTTTTTT. The encoded protein is CASSIDTGYAGELFF.

This sequence joins TRBV5-8 and TRBJ2-7; a weak D match, TRBD1 (6 bases). Trimming stripped 4 bases from V and 4 bases from J, with 15 bases between. CDR3 size: 14 residues. The germline CDR1 and CDR2 sequences are SGHTS and YDEGEE. The CDR3 bases are TGTGCCAGCAGCCCCACAGGGATCGGGTACGAGCAGTACTTC. This sequence encodes CASSPTGIGYEQYF.

This clone was observed once. V gene TRBV18 combines with J gene TRBJ1-5, with 9 bases that match TRBD1. CDR1 and CDR2 (germline): KGHSH, LQKENI. The CDR3 has 15 residues. V lost 3 bases and J lost 6; bases outside the gene matches: 6. CDR3 protein: CASSPPGQGSQPQHF. For the CDR3, the DNA is TGTGCCAGCTCACCTCCGGGACAGGGAAGTCAGCCCCAGCATTTT.

This clone was observed a few times. This chain links TRBV5-5 with TRBJ2-7; 8 nucleotides line up with TRBD1. Germline CDR1 reads SGHKS; CDR2 reads YYEKEE (reference sequence). The CDR3 runs to 14 residues. V shed 4 bases and J 5 bases; nucleotides not matched to a gene: 8. CDR3 in amino acids: CASSQGAGSDEQYF. The CDR3 DNA reads as TGTGCCAGCAGCCAGGGGGCAGGTTCAGACGAGCAGTACTTC.

The gene calls are TRBV28 and TRBJ1-6; D ambiguous. Germline CDR1 MDHEN, CDR2 SYDVKM. This CDR3 comprises 12 residues. Trimming pared 6 bases from V and 7 bases from J, leaving 7 bases between. The CDR3 region is CASSLLNSPLHF. The CDR3 region has the DNA TGTGCCAGCAGCCTCCTCAATTCACCCCTCCACTTT.

The V call is TRBV5-1, the J call TRBJ2-7, with D possibly matching TRBD1 (5 bases). From germline, CDR1 is SGHRS and CDR2 YFSETQ. Between the trimmed V and J ends, which lost 4 bases and 6 bases, there was a span of 14 bases. This CDR3 is 13 amino acids long. The CDR3 here is CASSQPSTGEQYF. The CDR3 region has the DNA TGCGCCAGCAGCCAACCCAGTACAGGCGAGCAGTACTTC.

V is TRBV7-8 and J is TRBJ2-3; D perhaps matches TRBD2 (5 bases). The CDR3 length is 16 residues. The ends were cut back, 5 bases at V and 1 base at J, with 16 bases in the middle. CDR1 and CDR2 from the germline V gene are SGHVS and FQNEAQ. The CDR3 DNA is TGTGCCAGCAGCCCGACGGACTTTACGGGCACAGATACGCAGTATTTT. Translating it yields CASSPTDFTGTDTQYF.

The chain links TRBV18 to TRBJ1-2; D possibly corresponds to TRBD1 (5 bases). There are 15 residues in the CDR3. Germline CDR1 and CDR2: KGHSH and LQKENI. The ends were cut back, 4 bases at V and 2 bases at J, with 14 bases in the middle. The CDR3 region is CASSQTGTSNYGYTF. CDR3 bases: TGTGCCAGCTCACAAACTGGGACTTCAAACTATGGCTACACCTTC.

The genes are TRBV5-6 and TRBJ1-6; 7 positions match TRBD1. CDR1 and CDR2 from the germline V gene are SGHDT and YYEEEE. This CDR3 is 13 amino acids long. The J segment lost 12 bases and the V segment lost 4 bases, leaving 7 bases of the junction unmatched. The CDR3 here is CASSQTGLEPLHF. The CDR3 nucleotides are TGTGCCAGCAGCCAGACAGGGCTGGAACCCCTCCACTTT.

The chain joins TRBV5-1 to TRBJ2-7, with a weak D call TRBD2 (5 bases). Deletions cut 0 bases from V and 4 bases from J, with 14 bases between. Germline CDR1 is SGHRS and CDR2 is YFSETQ. CDR3 size: 15 residues. CDR3: CASSLVGSSGYEQYF. CDR3 bases: TGCGCCAGCAGCTTGGTGGGGTCGTCGGGGTACGAGCAGTACTTC.

This chain links TRBV5-6 with TRBJ1-1; D is unclear. The CDR3 sequence is 11 residues long. The ends were cut back, 1 base at V and 5 bases at J, with 3 bases in the middle. The germline CDR1 and CDR2 sequences are SGHDT and YYEEEE. CDR3 protein: CASSLYTEAFF. DNA for the CDR3: TGTGCCAGCAGCTTGTATACTGAAGCTTTCTTT.

This clone appeared a few times. The chain is built from TRBV5-6 and TRBJ1-2, with 9 bases that match TRBD1. Germline CDR1 reads SGHDT; CDR2 reads YYEEEE. The CDR3 covers 16 residues. The ends lost 2 bases at V and 2 bases at J; junction bases unmatched: 7. CDR3 sequence reads: CASSFQTGGLNYGYTF. DNA for the CDR3: TGTGCCAGCAGCTTTCAGACAGGGGGTCTGAACTATGGCTACACCTTC. Based on the CDR3 plus reference TRBV5-6 and TRBJ1-2, the full variable domain is DAGVTQSPTHLIKTRGQQVTLRCSPKSGHDTVSWYQQALGQGPQFIFQYYEEEERQRGNFPDRFSGHQFPNYSSELNVNALLLGDSALYLCASSFQTGGLNYGYTFGSGTRLTVV.

CDR3 sequence reads: CASSTSRDRGLTEAFF. The CDR3 nucleotides are TGTGCCAGCAGCACGAGCCGGGACAGGGGGCTTACTGAAGCTTTCTTT. The genes are TRBV9 and TRBJ1-1; 12 nucleotides align to TRBD1. The CDR3 has 16 residues. Germline V lookup: CDR1 SGDLS, CDR2 YYNGEE. The trim removed 4 bases at V and 5 bases at J, leaving 9 bases unmatched.

This clone was seen a few times. The chain is built from TRBV2 and TRBJ2-5; D call uncertain. The CDR3 sequence is 14 residues long. V was clipped by 1 base and J by 5 bases, with 11 bases between them. CDR1 is SNHLY, CDR2 FYNNEI, per germline. The CDR3 sequence: CASSEGAVRETQYF. The DNA for the CDR3 is TGTGCCAGCAGTGAAGGGGCCGTCCGTGAGACCCAGTACTTC. Using reference TRBV2 and TRBJ2-5 for the parts outside the CDR3, the full variable domain is EPEVTQTPSHQVTQMGQEVILRCVPISNHLYFYWYRQILGQKVEFLVSFYNNEISEKSEIFDDQFSVERPDGSNFTLKIRSTKLEDSAMYFCASSEGAVRETQYFGPGTRLLVL.